This T cell receptor beta chain was retrieved from a study of blood T cell repertoires in COVID-19. Assay: immunoSEQ multiplex PCR; the TCRdb copy retains only in-frame clones and omits some. The sample shows about 50,000 clones, about four fifths of them seen only once. Per the germline V gene, CDR1 is MNHEY and CDR2 is SMNVEV (reference sequence). V gave up 0 bases and J gave up 15 bases; unmatched junction bases: 5. This CDR3 is built from 12 residues. This receptor was taken from a woman aged 60-75 years with acute or convalescent COVID-19. The chain couples TRBV27 to TRBJ2-4, with 7 bases that match TRBD2. The sequenced material came from peripheral blood. This chain's CDR3 is CASSLSGGVPYF. CDR3 DNA sequence: TGTGCCAGCAGTTTATCGGGGGGGGTACCGTACTTC.